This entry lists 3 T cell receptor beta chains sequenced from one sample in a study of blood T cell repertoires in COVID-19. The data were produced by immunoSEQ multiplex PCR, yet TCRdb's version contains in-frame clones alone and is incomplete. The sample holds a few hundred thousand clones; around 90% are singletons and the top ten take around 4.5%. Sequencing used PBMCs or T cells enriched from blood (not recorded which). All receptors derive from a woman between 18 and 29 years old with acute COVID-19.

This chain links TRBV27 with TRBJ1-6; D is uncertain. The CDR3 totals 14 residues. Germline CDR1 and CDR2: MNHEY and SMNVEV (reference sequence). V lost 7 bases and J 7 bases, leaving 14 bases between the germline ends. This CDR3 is CASTTVKLNSPLHF. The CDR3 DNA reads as TGTGCCAGCACAACCGTCAAGCTCAATTCACCCCTCCACTTT.

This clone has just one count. For the CDR3, the DNA is TGTGCCAGCAGTGAAGCGCCGGCGGCGGGCTCCTACGAGCAGTACTTC. It specifies CASSEAPAAGSYEQYF. The V call is TRBV2, the J call TRBJ2-7; a weak D match, TRBD2 (5 bases). CDR1 is SNHLY and CDR2 is FYNNEI in the germline V gene. This CDR3 spans 16 amino acids. Trimming cost V 0 bases and J 0 bases, with 12 bases left between them.

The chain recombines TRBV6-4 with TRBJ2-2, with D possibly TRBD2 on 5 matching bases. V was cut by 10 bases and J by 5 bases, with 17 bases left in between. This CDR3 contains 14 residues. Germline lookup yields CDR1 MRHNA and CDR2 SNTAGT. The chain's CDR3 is CATSPTSSTGELFF. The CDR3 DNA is TGTGCCACCTCGCCCACTAGTTCGACCGGGGAGCTGTTTTTT.